This is a list of T cell receptor beta chains from one sample in a study of T-cell reconstitution after alpha-beta-depleted transplantation in children. From the PCR reads, TCRdb called clonotypes with MiXCR, one entry per CDR3 protein. The sample yields approximately 390,000 distinct CDR3 sequences, 9.5% to 13% seen once. This specimen consisted of PBMCs from the stem cell graft donor, obtained from the stem cell graft. These receptors came from a human donor who donated a stem cell graft to a child with acute myeloid leukemia. CDR3s include the opening cysteine and the closing phenylalanine or tryptophan. A D gene is named only where the DNA matches it firmly. The listing skips clone size in some rows; elsewhere it reads once, few, many or a size class.

j_call: TRBJ2-3; d_call: .; clone_size: few; v_call: TRBV29-1; cdr3_aa: CSVGGFTDTQYF; cdr3_nt: TGCAGCGTTGGAGGGTTCACAGATACGCAGTATTTT
j_call: TRBJ2-7; d_call: TRBD2; clone_size: .; v_call: TRBV7-8; cdr3_aa: CASSRRLASEQYF; cdr3_nt: TGTGCCAGCAGCCGTAGACTAGCTAGCGAGCAGTACTTC
j_call: TRBJ2-3; d_call: .; clone_size: few; v_call: TRBV10-3; cdr3_aa: CAITRGAAPPDTQYF; cdr3_nt: TGTGCCATCACCCGAGGGGCGGCCCCCCCAGATACGCAGTATTTT
j_call: TRBJ2-1; d_call: TRBD2; clone_size: .; v_call: TRBV6-2/TRBV6-3; cdr3_aa: CASSYRRAGGYNEQFF; cdr3_nt: TGTGCCAGCAGTTACCGACGAGCGGGAGGGTACAATGAGCAGTTCTTC
j_call: TRBJ1-1; d_call: TRBD1; clone_size: few; v_call: TRBV9; cdr3_aa: CASSQRQGADTEAFF; cdr3_nt: TGTGCCAGCAGCCAAAGACAGGGGGCGGACACTGAAGCTTTCTTT
j_call: TRBJ2-1; d_call: TRBD2; clone_size: few; v_call: TRBV4-1; cdr3_aa: CASSQEGLAYDEQFF; cdr3_nt: TGCGCCAGCAGCCAAGAAGGACTAGCTTATGATGAGCAGTTCTTC
j_call: TRBJ1-5; d_call: .; clone_size: .; v_call: TRBV3-1; cdr3_aa: CASSQDLLGVGQPQHF; cdr3_nt: TGTGCCAGCAGCCAAGATCTTCTGGGAGTAGGGCAGCCCCAGCATTTT
j_call: TRBJ1-5; d_call: .; clone_size: few; v_call: TRBV5-5; cdr3_aa: CASSLGQVAQPQHF; cdr3_nt: TGTGCCAGCAGCTTGGGACAGGTCGCCCAGCCCCAGCATTTT
j_call: TRBJ2-1; d_call: TRBD2; clone_size: .; v_call: TRBV10-3; cdr3_aa: CAISESGGGPNEQFF; cdr3_nt: TGTGCCATCAGTGAGTCAGGCGGGGGGCCCAATGAGCAGTTCTTC
j_call: TRBJ1-6; d_call: .; clone_size: .; v_call: TRBV13; cdr3_aa: CASSLGWGNSPLHF; cdr3_nt: TGTGCCAGCAGCTTAGGTTGGGGTAATTCACCCCTCCACTTT
j_call: TRBJ1-6; d_call: .; clone_size: .; v_call: TRBV28; cdr3_aa: CASNAGAYNSPLHF; cdr3_nt: TGTGCCAGCAACGCCGGGGCCTATAATTCACCCCTCCACTTT
j_call: TRBJ1-2; d_call: .; clone_size: .; v_call: TRBV5-4; cdr3_aa: CASSLGITGSGYTF; cdr3_nt: TGTGCCAGCAGCTTGGGTATAACAGGGAGCGGCTACACCTTC
j_call: TRBJ1-5; d_call: TRBD1; clone_size: .; v_call: TRBV20-1; cdr3_aa: CSASTQGQGHNQPQHF; cdr3_nt: TGCAGTGCTAGTACCCAAGGACAGGGACACAATCAGCCCCAGCATTTT